This entry is about one TCR beta chain. Germline assignment: CDR1 SGHRS and CDR2 YFSETQ. Deletions cut 1 base from V and 6 bases from J, with 11 bases between. CDR3 length: 15 amino acids. The data originate from a study of control samples from healthy donors and cancer patients. This table comes from immunoSEQ multiplex PCR, and its TCRdb copy is limited to in-frame clones, with some not included. The data contain approximately 100,000 clones, 75% to 90% of them singletons. Sequences were obtained from blood. This TCR derives from a man between 25 and 39 years old in good health. V gene TRBV5-1 combines with J gene TRBJ1-6; D is unclear. For the CDR3, the DNA is TGCGCCAGCAGCTTGAGCGCCACGGCTAATTCACCCCTCCACTTT. Encoded protein: CASSLSATANSPLHF.